The clone carrying this T cell receptor (beta chain) turned up a few times. Its cognate antigen is unknown. Germline V gene sequence: CDR1 MNHEY, CDR2 SMNVEV (reference sequence). The CDR3 covers 14 residues. Trimming left V 0 bases short and J 7 bases short, with 10 bases between. This record belongs to a study of cytomegalovirus exposure and HLA in healthy donors. Study results and caveats: A missense variant in DCLRE1C was later tied to TCR beta V- and J-gene trimming.

The PCR had 60 Vbeta and 13 Jbeta primers. Assay used: immunoSEQ multiplex PCR; TCRdb lists only in-frame clones, some missing. Here the sample spans approximately 220,000 clones, nearly 80% being singletons. Donors had nominal health at sampling but likely had unrecorded immune exposures. This chain uses TRBV27 with TRBJ2-1; D not certain. The sample consisted of PBMCs. This clonotype originated in a male donor in good health and CMV-seronegative. CDR3 loop: CASSLSWVGNEQFF. CDR3 coding DNA: TGTGCCAGCAGTTTATCATGGGTCGGGAATGAGCAGTTCTTC.